Below are 13 T cell receptor beta chains sequenced from a single sample in a study of T cell repertoires in cytomegalovirus infection. Their specific antigens are unknown. MiXCR, run by TCRdb on the reads, gives a single entry per CDR3 protein. The sample holds some 940,000 distinct CDR3 sequences, roughly a third seen once. Sequences were derived from cultured CD8+ T cells from PBMCs, sampled from culture after CMV antigen stimulation. The receptors were sampled from a human donor in good health (CMV status not recorded). Some clones in this sample may be carry-over from other donors' samples.

The table lists this clonotype with a few counts. The genes are TRBV7-8 and TRBJ1-5, with 8 bases identical to TRBD1. The CDR3 runs 17 residues. With 4 bases clipped from V and 8 bases from J, the junction kept 16 bases outside the gene matches. Germline V gives CDR1 SGHVS, CDR2 FQNEAQ. CDR3 sequence reads: CASSSHPRTGGNEPQHF. In nucleotides, the CDR3 is TGTGCCAGCAGCTCTCACCCCCGAACAGGGGGGAATGAGCCCCAGCATTTT.

The rearrangement joins TRBV20-1 to TRBJ1-1, with 9 bases fitting TRBD1. With 0 bases clipped from V and 0 bases from J, the junction kept 2 bases outside the gene matches. The germline V gene encodes CDR1 DFQATT and CDR2 SNEGSKA (reference sequence). This CDR3 has 15 amino acids. This CDR3 reads CSARERTGVNTEAFF. The DNA for the CDR3 is TGCAGTGCTAGAGAGAGGACAGGGGTGAACACTGAAGCTTTCTTT.

The gene calls are TRBV5-4 and TRBJ2-5; D not certain. The CDR3 loop spans 14 amino acids. Per germline, CDR1 SGHNT and CDR2 YYREEE (reference sequence). V was trimmed by 2 bases and J by 1 base, leaving 9 bases between them. The CDR3 DNA reads as TGTGCCAGCAGCTTTGGTGGGGTCCAAGAGACCCAGTACTTC. Its protein is CASSFGGVQETQYF.

This clonotype has only a few counts. This chain links TRBV11-2 with TRBJ1-1; TRBD1 matches at 7 bases. V dropped 1 base and J dropped 6; count of bases not matched to a gene: 17. The CDR3 is made up of 18 amino acids. Germline loops: CDR1 SGHAT, CDR2 FQNNGV. Here the CDR3 reads CASSLVGYPVPQGAEAFF. The CDR3, as DNA: TGTGCCAGCAGCTTAGTTGGCTACCCTGTCCCCCAGGGGGCTGAAGCTTTCTTT.

The V gene is TRBV7-2, the J gene TRBJ1-1; D might be TRBD1 (6 bases). V was trimmed by 7 bases and J by 6 bases, leaving 15 bases between them. Germline V gene lookup returns CDR1 SGHTA and CDR2 FQGNSA. This CDR3 has 13 residues. The CDR3 DNA reads TGTGCCAGCACCCTTTATACAGGGTCTGAAGCTTTCTTT. Protein sequence: CASTLYTGSEAFF.

This clonotype showed up many times. The chain employs TRBV7-6 and TRBJ2-2; 8 bases agree with TRBD1. Germline lookup yields CDR1 SGHVS and CDR2 FNYEAQ. There are 16 residues in the CDR3. With V trimmed by 1 base and J by 2 bases, 3 bases remained unmatched. The CDR3 is CASSLEAGGNTGELFF. In DNA form, the CDR3 reads TGTGCCAGCAGCTTAGAGGCAGGGGGCAACACCGGGGAGCTGTTTTTT.

The chain recombines TRBV9 with TRBJ2-3, with TRBD2 identical over 11 bases. The V segment lost 3 bases and the J segment 2 bases; nucleotides outside the gene matches: 8. Per the germline V gene, CDR1 is SGDLS and CDR2 is YYNGEE. The CDR3 contains 17 residues. CDR3 DNA: TGTGCCAGCAGCGGCACCGGGACTAGCGGTCCCACAGATACGCAGTATTTT. Protein: CASSGTGTSGPTDTQYF.

The table lists this clonotype with a few counts. This chain connects TRBV12-3 or TRBV12-4 to TRBJ2-5; TRBD1 aligns across 7 bases. V trimming: 7 bases; J trimming: 5 bases; junction bases outside the gene matches: 7. This CDR3 has 13 amino acids. The CDR3: CASIEQGQETQYF. CDR3 bases: TGTGCCAGCATCGAACAGGGACAGGAGACCCAGTACTTC.

This chain joins TRBV6-1 and TRBJ1-1, with D unclear. The CDR3 is made up of 14 amino acids. V was cut by 7 bases and J by 3 bases, with 15 bases left in between. Germline CDR1 and CDR2: MNHNS and SASEGT. The CDR3 loop reads CASKLGPKYTEAFF. The CDR3 coding sequence is TGTGCCAGCAAACTGGGCCCGAAGTACACTGAAGCTTTCTTT.

On this clonotype: This may stem from a read error, because a much larger clone lies one nucleotide away. V gene TRBV7-2 combines with J gene TRBJ1-6, with D possibly being TRBD1 (5 bases). V was cut by 11 bases and J by 11 bases, with 13 bases left in between. The germline CDR1 and CDR2 sequences are SGHTA and FQGNSA. This CDR3 spans 11 amino acids. CDR3 bases: TGTGCCGGGGGAAGGGATACACCCCTCCACTTT. Translating gives CAGGRDTPLHF.

This clonotype was detected a few times. This rearrangement joins TRBV10-3 to TRBJ2-5, with D hard to call. This CDR3 region has 13 residues. Germline-derived CDR1 and CDR2 are ENHRY and SYGVKD. V dropped 2 bases and J dropped 3 bases, with 7 bases sitting between them. The CDR3 loop is CAISEGVEETQYF. The CDR3 region has the DNA TGTGCCATCAGTGAGGGGGTTGAAGAGACCCAGTACTTC.

CDR3: CASTSGGLTEAFF. CDR3 nucleotide sequence: TGTGCCAGCACCTCAGGAGGGCTGACTGAAGCTTTCTTT. This chain connects TRBV6-1 to TRBJ1-1; D gene unclear. This CDR3 has 13 amino acids. The ends were cut back, 7 bases at V and 5 bases at J, with 14 bases in the middle. Germline loops: CDR1 MNHNS, CDR2 SASEGT.

The chain recombines TRBV3-1 with TRBJ1-2; possibly TRBD1 for D (5 bases). This CDR3 region has 16 residues. V lost 2 bases, J lost 0 bases, and 13 bases lay in between. Germline V CDR1 and CDR2: LGHDT, YNNKEL (reference sequence). The CDR3 region has the DNA TGTGCCAGCAGCCAACCCCGGGACGGAACTAACTATGGCTACACCTTC. It encodes CASSQPRDGTNYGYTF. Based on the CDR3 plus reference TRBV3-1 and TRBJ1-2, the full variable domain is DTAVSQTPKYLVTQMGNDKSIKCEQNLGHDTMYWYKQDSKKFLKIMFSYNNKELIINETVPNRFSPKSPDKAHLNLHINSLELGDSAVYFCASSQPRDGTNYGYTFGSGTRLTVV.